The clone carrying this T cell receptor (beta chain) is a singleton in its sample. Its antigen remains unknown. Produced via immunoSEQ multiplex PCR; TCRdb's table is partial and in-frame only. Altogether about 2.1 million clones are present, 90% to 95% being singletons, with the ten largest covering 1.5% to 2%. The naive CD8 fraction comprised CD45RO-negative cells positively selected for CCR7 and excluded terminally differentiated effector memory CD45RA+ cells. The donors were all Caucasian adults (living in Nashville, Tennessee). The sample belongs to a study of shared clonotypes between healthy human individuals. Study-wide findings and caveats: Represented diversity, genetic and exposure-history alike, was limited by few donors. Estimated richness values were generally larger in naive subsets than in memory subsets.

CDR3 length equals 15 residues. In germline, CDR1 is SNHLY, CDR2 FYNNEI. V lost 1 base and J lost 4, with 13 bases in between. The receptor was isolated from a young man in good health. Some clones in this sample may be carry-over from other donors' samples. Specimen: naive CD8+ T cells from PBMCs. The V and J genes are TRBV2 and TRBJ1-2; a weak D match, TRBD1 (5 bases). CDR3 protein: CASSEGIGAGYGYTF. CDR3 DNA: TGTGCCAGCAGTGAAGGGATTGGGGCGGGCTATGGCTACACCTTC.